The 8 T cell receptor beta chains given below trace back to one sample, sequenced in a study of OX40 agonist ivuxolimab in advanced cancers. The library was built by means of the immunoSEQ multiplex PCR assay. TCRdb took over this immuneACCESS table, retaining in-frame rearrangements with V and J assigned. Such tables are incomplete; in checked studies, under half of the missing clones stem from an unresolved V gene, and the remainder is unexplained. Across this sample there are 58,000 or so clones, with about 83% seen only once. The top ten clones comprise 0.65% to 0.85% of the sample. The sample here was CD4+ or CD8+ T cells sorted from blood, taken in a trial of the OX40 agonist ivuxolimab. These receptors were taken from an adult with an advanced solid tumor such as melanoma, head and neck, liver or kidney cancer.

The chain carries TRBV19 and TRBJ1-5; the D is unclear. Germline values: CDR1 LNHDA, CDR2 SQIVND (reference sequence). V lost 7 bases and J lost 4, with 17 bases in between. CDR3 length equals 15 residues. The CDR3 region has the DNA TGTGCCAGTACGTTGGGGTTAGGGCCAAATCAGCCCCAGCATTTT. Amino acid sequence: CASTLGLGPNQPQHF.

This clone was counted only a few times. The chain recombines TRBV7-3 with TRBJ2-1, with 11 nucleotides matching TRBD2. The CDR3 totals 15 residues. Losses at the gene ends were 5 bases for V and 6 bases for J; bases not matched to a gene: 6. Germline CDR1 is SGHTA and CDR2 is FQGTGA. CDR3 sequence reads: CASSPGTSGPNEQFF. Here the CDR3 DNA reads TGTGCCAGCAGCCCAGGGACTAGCGGTCCCAATGAGCAGTTCTTC.

With respect to this clone: The same CDR3 can be traced to other DNA sequences in this sample. The V gene is TRBV21-1, the J gene TRBJ2-4; the D call TRBD2 from the table was never checked on the DNA. TRBV21-1 is a pseudogene. This CDR3 has 16 residues. CDR3 sequence (DNA): TGTGCCAGCAGCACCTCCGGTGGGGGGGCCAAAAACATTCAGTACTTC. Its protein product is CASSTSGGGAKNIQYF.

A single count supports this clone. The chain couples TRBV27 to TRBJ2-7; 8 positions agree with TRBD1. The CDR3 sequence is 14 residues long. Per the germline V gene, CDR1 is MNHEY and CDR2 is SMNVEV (reference sequence). Trimming removed 6 bases from V and 6 bases from J; junction bases left unmatched: 10. CDR3 DNA sequence: TGTGCCAGCAGCCCCGGGACAGGAACAGTCGAGCAGTACTTC. Translated: CASSPGTGTVEQYF.

The chain combines TRBV18 with TRBJ2-4, with D possibly being TRBD2 (5 bases). Deletions cut 2 bases from V and 2 bases from J, with 7 bases between. The germline gives CDR1 KGHSH, CDR2 LQKENI. The CDR3 totals 14 residues. CDR3 protein: CASSPVDSKNIQYF. As DNA, the CDR3 is TGTGCCAGCTCACCAGTGGACTCCAAAAACATTCAGTACTTC.

V is TRBV5-1 and J is TRBJ2-3; tentatively, D is TRBD2 (6 bases). V was pared by 4 bases and J by 0 bases, with 18 bases between. This CDR3 region has 17 residues. Germline V gene lookup returns CDR1 SGHRS and CDR2 YFSETQ. The DNA of the CDR3 is TGCGCCAGCAGCCCCGTTACCGGGGGAACTAGCACAGATACGCAGTATTTT. It specifies CASSPVTGGTSTDTQYF.

To note about this clone: The junction and the germline gene differ at one end; a read error may be behind it. V gene TRBV10-3 combines with J gene TRBJ1-2; weak D call: TRBD1 (5 bases). This CDR3 has 14 amino acids. CDR1 is ENHRY and CDR2 is SYGVKD in the germline V gene. The CDR3 is CAIRSAGTAYDYTF. CDR3 sequence (DNA): TGTGCCATCAGGAGTGCCGGGACGGCCTATGACTACACCTTC.

V usage is TRBV5-1 and J usage is TRBJ1-1; D gene unclear. The V end lost 4 bases, the J end lost 5 bases, and 15 bases lay between the germline ends. CDR1 is SGHRS and CDR2 is YFSETQ in the germline V gene. The CDR3 runs to 14 residues. This CDR3 is CASSLTRVDTEAFF. In DNA, the CDR3 is TGCGCCAGCAGCCTAACCCGGGTGGATACTGAAGCTTTCTTT. Looking up the rest from reference TRBV5-1 and TRBJ1-1 gives the full variable domain: KAGVTQTPRYLIKTRGQQVTLSCSPISGHRSVSWYQQTPGQGLQFLFEYFSETQRNKGNFPGRFSGRQFSNSRSEMNVSTLELGDSALYLCASSLTRVDTEAFFGQGTRLTVV.